The T cell receptor beta chain described here comes from a study of blood T cells in healthy people across ages. PCR was performed a second time for about 7 to 12 cycles using a sample-barcoded 5' primer and a J-beta primer mix. TCRdb recomputed calls from the 5' RACE reads with MiXCR, one row per CDR3 protein. This sample has about 1.4 million distinct CDR3 sequences; around 59% occur once, and the top ten carry about 6.3%. This sequence was found in a man younger than 35 in good health. The specimen was blood.

The CDR3 coding sequence is TGTGCCAGCAGTGAAGCGGACAGACTAACCACAGATACGCAGTATTTT. It is translated as CASSEADRLTTDTQYF. The chain has TRBV2 and TRBJ2-3, with TRBD1 as a possible D gene (6 bases). Germline values: CDR1 SNHLY, CDR2 FYNNEI. This CDR3 is built from 16 residues. V was pared by 0 bases and J by 2 bases, with 12 bases between.